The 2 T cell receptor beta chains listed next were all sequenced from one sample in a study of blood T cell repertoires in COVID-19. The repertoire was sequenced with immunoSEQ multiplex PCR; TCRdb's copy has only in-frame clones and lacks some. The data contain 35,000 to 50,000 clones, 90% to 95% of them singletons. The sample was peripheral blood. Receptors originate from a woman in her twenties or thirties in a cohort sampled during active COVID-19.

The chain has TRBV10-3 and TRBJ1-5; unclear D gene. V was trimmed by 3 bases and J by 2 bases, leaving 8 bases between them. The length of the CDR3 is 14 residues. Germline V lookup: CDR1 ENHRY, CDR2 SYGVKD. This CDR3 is CAISDSGGNQPQHF. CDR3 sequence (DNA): TGTGCCATCAGTGACTCCGGGGGCAATCAGCCCCAGCATTTT.

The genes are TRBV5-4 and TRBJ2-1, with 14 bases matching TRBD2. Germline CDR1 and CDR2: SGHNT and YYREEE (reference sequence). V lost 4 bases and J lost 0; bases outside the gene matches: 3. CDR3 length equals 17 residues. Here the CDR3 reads CASSIGLAGGSYNEQFF. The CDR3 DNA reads TGTGCCAGCAGCATAGGACTAGCGGGAGGCTCCTACAATGAGCAGTTCTTC.